This record covers a single T cell receptor (beta chain). The antigen remains unidentified. The sample comes from a study of blood T cells in healthy people across ages. Overall study findings and caveats: CMV status of donors was not determined, possibly confounding expanded clonotype changes.

Sample-barcoded 5' priming and a J-beta primer mix drove a second PCR of 7 to 11 cycles. Per sample, CDR3-containing paired-end reads numbered at least 2.5 million. TCRdb reanalysed the 5' RACE reads using MiXCR and keeps one entry per CDR3 protein. This table has hundreds of thousands of distinct CDR3 sequences, approximately 30% appearing once. V dropped 0 bases and J dropped 0 bases, with 9 bases sitting between them. This CDR3 spans 16 amino acids. CDR1 LGHNA and CDR2 YNFKEQ come from the germline V gene. The sequenced sample was blood. The V gene is TRBV4-2, the J gene TRBJ2-1; D is possibly TRBD2 (6 bases). The source is a woman of 80 years or more in good health. CDR3: CASSQEVGSSYNEQFF. CDR3 DNA: TGTGCCAGCAGCCAAGAAGTCGGGAGCTCCTACAATGAGCAGTTCTTC.